What follows are 18 T cell receptor beta chains derived from one specimen sequenced in a study of blood T cell repertoires in COVID-19. The protocol was immunoSEQ multiplex PCR, while the TCRdb copy is restricted to in-frame clones and leaves out a portion. The sample gives some 300,000 clones, roughly 86% of which show up once; 0.75% to 1% is in the top ten. Sequencing was done on a sample of PBMCs or T cells enriched from blood (not recorded which). All receptors come from a woman in her twenties or thirties who had recovered from COVID-19.

The chain links TRBV4-1 to TRBJ1-6; D may be TRBD1 (6 bases). V was trimmed by 3 bases and J by 7 bases, leaving 16 bases between them. This CDR3 is built from 16 residues. CDR1 MGHRA and CDR2 YSYEKL come from the germline V gene. CDR3 nucleotide sequence: TGCGCCAGCAGCCAGGAAAGGACAGTATGGAATTCACCCCTCCACTTT. The encoded protein is CASSQERTVWNSPLHF.

This clone has more than one count but fewer than ten. The V and J genes are TRBV6-2 or TRBV6-3 and TRBJ1-5; possibly TRBD1 for D (6 bases). The CDR3 extends over 14 amino acids. Germline lookup yields CDR1 MNHEY and CDR2 SVGEGT. The V gene lost 4 bases and the J gene lost 6 bases, with 13 bases spanning the gap. CDR3 protein: CASSFSQGGQPQHF. CDR3 nucleotide sequence: TGTGCCAGCAGTTTTTCACAGGGTGGTCAGCCCCAGCATTTT.

The chain combines TRBV29-1 with TRBJ1-2; D ambiguous. The germline CDR1 and CDR2 sequences are SQVTM and ANQGSEA. The ends were cut back, 3 bases at V and 4 bases at J, with 9 bases in the middle. CDR3 size: 12 residues. CDR3 in amino acids: CSVEERSYGYTF. CDR3 nucleotides: TGCAGCGTTGAGGAGAGAAGCTATGGCTACACCTTC.

The chain combines TRBV4-1 with TRBJ1-1, with 8 bases aligning to TRBD1. This CDR3 spans 15 amino acids. V gave up 4 bases and J gave up 7 bases; unmatched junction bases: 11. The germline V gene encodes CDR1 MGHRA and CDR2 YSYEKL. CDR3 loop: CASSLLGTGSFEAFF. The CDR3 bases are TGCGCCAGCAGCCTCCTCGGGACAGGCTCTTTTGAAGCTTTCTTT.

This chain joins TRBV5-1 and TRBJ2-6, with D possibly being TRBD1 (6 bases). Germline V gives CDR1 SGHRS, CDR2 YFSETQ. Trimming left V 2 bases short and J 0 bases short, with 9 bases between. CDR3 length: 16 amino acids. CDR3 amino acids: CASSFLGGSGANVLTF. In DNA form, the CDR3 reads TGCGCCAGCAGCTTTCTAGGGGGCTCTGGGGCCAACGTCCTGACTTTC.

The rearrangement links TRBV27 to TRBJ2-7, with D possibly being TRBD2 (5 bases). V was trimmed by 7 bases and J by 7 bases, leaving 23 bases between them. CDR1 and CDR2 from the germline V gene are MNHEY and SMNVEV (reference sequence). The CDR3 is 15 residues long. CDR3 sequence: CASTQTGKLVREQYF. The CDR3 DNA sequence: TGTGCCAGCACCCAGACCGGGAAACTAGTGCGAGAGCAGTACTTC.

The V and J genes are TRBV5-6 and TRBJ2-6; 7 positions match TRBD2. There are 18 residues in the CDR3. CDR1 SGHDT and CDR2 YYEEEE come from the germline V gene. The V and J ends lost 3 bases and 0 bases, in that order; junction bases with no gene match: 9. CDR3 nucleotide sequence: TGTGCCAGCAGCTGGGAGGGGAACATGAACTCTGGGGCCAACGTCCTGACTTTC. It is translated as CASSWEGNMNSGANVLTF. The full variable domain, rest sourced from reference TRBV5-6 and TRBJ2-6, is DAGVTQSPTHLIKTRGQQVTLRCSPKSGHDTVSWYQQALGQGPQFIFQYYEEEERQRGNFPDRFSGHQFPNYSSELNVNALLLGDSALYLCASSWEGNMNSGANVLTFGAGSRLTVL.

The rearrangement joins TRBV5-1 to TRBJ2-1; the match to TRBD2 covers 10 bases. This CDR3 is built from 15 residues. V was clipped by 1 base and J by 6 bases; unmatched bases: 4. Germline V gives CDR1 SGHRS, CDR2 YFSETQ. The CDR3 reads CASSLSLAGANEQFF. CDR3 DNA: TGCGCCAGCAGCTTGTCGCTAGCGGGGGCCAATGAGCAGTTCTTC.

CDR3 DNA sequence: TGTGCCAGCAGTGAACTAGGGGGGGTCCAAGAGACCCAGTACTTC. Its translation: CASSELGGVQETQYF. The rearrangement joins TRBV6-1 to TRBJ2-5, with D possibly matching TRBD2 (7 bases). Germline V lookup: CDR1 MNHNS, CDR2 SASEGT. The CDR3 sequence is 15 residues long. V was shortened by 2 bases and J by 1 base, with 11 bases between the two germline ends.

The J gene is TRBJ1-1, the V gene TRBV5-1; D perhaps matches TRBD1 (6 bases). Germline assignment: CDR1 SGHRS and CDR2 YFSETQ. Between the trimmed V and J ends, which lost 4 bases and 0 bases, there was a span of 10 bases. This CDR3 contains 14 residues. The CDR3 loop reads CASSTDSLNTEAFF. Written as DNA, the CDR3 is TGCGCCAGCAGCACGGACAGCCTGAACACTGAAGCTTTCTTT.

The chain joins TRBV5-1 to TRBJ1-1, with no clear D. From germline, CDR1 is SGHRS and CDR2 YFSETQ. This CDR3 region has 15 residues. Trimming removed 1 base at V and 0 bases at J, with 10 bases between. CDR3 protein: CASSLRSGLNTEAFF. In DNA, the CDR3 is TGCGCCAGCAGCTTGAGGTCGGGATTGAACACTGAAGCTTTCTTT. Based on the CDR3 plus reference TRBV5-1 and TRBJ1-1, the full variable domain is KAGVTQTPRYLIKTRGQQVTLSCSPISGHRSVSWYQQTPGQGLQFLFEYFSETQRNKGNFPGRFSGRQFSNSRSEMNVSTLELGDSALYLCASSLRSGLNTEAFFGQGTRLTVV.

The chain joins TRBV27 to TRBJ1-1; TRBD1 matches at 8 bases. CDR3 length equals 18 residues. The ends lost 4 bases at V and 4 bases at J; junction bases unmatched: 17. Germline CDR1 and CDR2: MNHEY and SMNVEV (reference sequence). The DNA of the CDR3 is TGTGCCAGCAGTTCTGCCCTCGCCAGGGGGCATTTTCGCACTGAAGCTTTCTTT. It encodes CASSSALARGHFRTEAFF.

V and J are TRBV27 and TRBJ1-4; the D gene is possibly TRBD1 (6 bases). Trimming shortened V by 5 bases and J by 4 bases, and 11 bases separated the two germline ends. The CDR3 covers 14 residues. Germline V gene data show CDR1 as MNHEY and CDR2 as SMNVEV (reference sequence). The DNA for the CDR3 is TGTGCCAGCAGTGCGACAGGTAGTAATGAAAAACTGTTTTTT. Amino acid sequence: CASSATGSNEKLFF.

This clone appeared a single time. V is TRBV10-3 and J is TRBJ2-7; 11 nucleotides line up with TRBD2. J was trimmed by 4 bases and V by 10 bases; bases with no gene match: 18. This CDR3 is built from 17 residues. Germline values: CDR1 ENHRY, CDR2 SYGVKD. CDR3 sequence (DNA): TGTGCCACGAGGGTGGAATACGGGACTAGCGGAAGTTACGAGCAGTACTTC. Translation: CATRVEYGTSGSYEQYF.

This clone came up once. This rearrangement joins TRBV15 to TRBJ1-1, with D unresolved. CDR1 LNHNV and CDR2 YYDKDF come from the germline V gene (reference sequence). CDR3 length equals 14 residues. V lost 1 base and J 4 bases, leaving 10 bases between the germline ends. The chain's CDR3 is CATSRGGVPTEAFF. The CDR3 nucleotides read TGTGCCACCAGCAGAGGAGGAGTTCCCACTGAAGCTTTCTTT.

The chain recombines TRBV18 with TRBJ2-6; the match to TRBD2 covers 7 bases. J gave up 0 bases and V 1 base, and 9 bases lay outside the gene matches. This CDR3 has 19 amino acids. Germline CDR1 reads KGHSH; CDR2 reads LQKENI. The CDR3 reads CASSPRYSGAGSGANVLTF. As DNA, the CDR3 is TGTGCCAGCTCACCACGCTACAGCGGGGCCGGCTCTGGGGCCAACGTCCTGACTTTC.

The chain uses TRBV20-1 and TRBJ2-3; 12 nucleotides align to TRBD2. The CDR3 covers 15 residues. CDR1 is DFQATT and CDR2 is SNEGSKA in the germline V gene (reference sequence). The V gene end was trimmed by 3 bases and the J gene end by 0 bases; junction bases not matched to a gene: 1. CDR3 nucleotide sequence: TGCAGTGCTAGTGGGACTAGCGGGAGCACAGATACGCAGTATTTT. As protein: CSASGTSGSTDTQYF.

The chain has TRBV11-2 and TRBJ2-5, with D possibly matching TRBD2 (5 bases). Trimming stripped 7 bases from V and 3 bases from J, with 24 bases between. CDR1 SGHAT and CDR2 FQNNGV come from the germline V gene. The CDR3 spans 17 residues. DNA of the CDR3: TGTGCCAGCACCTTCCGGATTCGAGGACTGTTTGAAGAGACCCAGTACTTC. Translating gives CASTFRIRGLFEETQYF. Full variable domain (outside the CDR3, taken from reference TRBV11-2 and TRBJ2-5): EAGVAQSPRYKIIEKRQSVAFWCNPISGHATLYWYQQILGQGPKLLIQFQNNGVVDDSQLPKDRFSAERLKGVDSTLKIQPAKLEDSAVYLCASTFRIRGLFEETQYFGPGTRLLVL.